Following are 12 T cell receptor beta chains from one sample sequenced in a study of vaccination effects on CD4 cells after COVID-19. Method: immunoSEQ multiplex PCR; TCRdb's copy keeps in-frame clones and lacks some. The sample includes under 80,000 clones, 74% of them seen just once. Under the ViraFEST assay, PBMC were stimulated with viral peptide pools so that antigen-specific CD4+ T cells expanded. Sequencing was performed afterwards. Cultured cells yielded isolated CD4+ T cells after 10 days. Their target antigens are unknown. Source: CD4+ T cells from PBMCs cultured with HCoV-229E spike peptides, taken before COVID-19 vaccination. All receptors derive from a human donor who received a COVID-19 vaccine.

The CDR3 loop reads CASSQGSRAFFF. CDR3 in DNA: TGTGCCAGCAGCCAAGGGTCCAGAGCTTTCTTCTTC. This chain links TRBV3-1 (or the pseudogene TRBV3-2) with TRBJ2-1; D is undetermined. This CDR3 region has 12 residues. Trimming took off 1 base at V and 16 bases at J, with 14 bases between the two ends. Germline V gives CDR1 LGHDT, CDR2 YNNKEL (reference sequence).

This rearrangement joins TRBV18 to TRBJ1-1, with 9 bases aligning to TRBD1. The CDR3 length is 15 residues. V gave up 2 bases and J gave up 4 bases; unmatched junction bases: 5. The germline gives CDR1 KGHSH, CDR2 LQKENI. CDR3 protein: CASSPGQGMGTEAFF. The CDR3 region has the DNA TGTGCCAGCTCACCAGGACAGGGGATGGGCACTGAAGCTTTCTTT.

V usage is TRBV7-8 and J usage is TRBJ1-6; D is possibly TRBD1 (5 bases). V gave up 2 bases and J gave up 6 bases, with 11 bases separating them. CDR3 length: 15 amino acids. Germline assignment: CDR1 SGHVS and CDR2 FQNEAQ. The CDR3 DNA is TGTGCCAGCAGCTTACCGGGGGTCGGTAATTCACCCCTCCACTTT. Its translation: CASSLPGVGNSPLHF. Supplemented by reference TRBV7-8 and TRBJ1-6, the full variable domain reads GAGVSQSPRYKVAKRGQDVALRCDPISGHVSLFWYQQALGQGPEFLTYFQNEAQLDKSGLPSDRFFAERPEGSVSTLKIQRTQQEDSAVYLCASSLPGVGNSPLHFGNGTRLTVT.

The V call is TRBV5-1, the J call TRBJ1-3; D is ambiguous. This CDR3 has 15 amino acids. The germline V gene has CDR1 SGHRS and CDR2 YFSETQ. V was shortened by 3 bases and J by 0 bases, with 10 bases between the two germline ends. The CDR3 reads CASSYGVPSGNTIYF. CDR3 bases: TGCGCCAGCAGCTACGGGGTCCCCTCTGGAAACACCATATATTTT.

The CDR3 bases are TGTGCCAGCAGCGTAGTGGGTGCCCAGGGGGAGACCCAGTACTTC. Its protein product is CASSVVGAQGETQYF. This chain uses TRBV9 with TRBJ2-5; a possible D gene is TRBD1 (6 bases). Trimming removed 0 bases from V and 5 bases from J, with 14 bases in between. CDR3 length equals 15 residues. Germline V gives CDR1 SGDLS, CDR2 YYNGEE.

The J gene is TRBJ1-5, the V gene TRBV4-1; D not resolved. This CDR3 is built from 15 residues. The V end lost 1 base, the J end lost 9 bases, and 16 bases lay between the germline ends. In germline, CDR1 is MGHRA, CDR2 YSYEKL. DNA of the CDR3: TGCGCCAGCAGCCAAGGAGTTCCGCAGACGTCGCCCCAGCATTTT. Translating it yields CASSQGVPQTSPQHF.

This chain links TRBV2 with TRBJ2-7, with 7 bases aligning to TRBD2. The V gene's germline CDR1 is SNHLY and CDR2 FYNNEI. The CDR3 loop spans 15 amino acids. The V segment lost 6 bases and the J segment 0 bases; nucleotides outside the gene matches: 8. The CDR3 DNA is TGTGCCAGCAGGAGGGAGGGCGGGAGCTCCTACGAGCAGTACGTC. Encoded protein: CASRREGGSSYEQYV.

The chain's CDR3 is CASSLAAGSGGAFGETQYF. The CDR3 bases are TGTGCCAGCAGCTTGGCCGCGGGGAGCGGGGGGGCCTTCGGGGAGACCCAGTACTTC. The gene calls are TRBV5-4 and TRBJ2-5; 10 nucleotides agree with TRBD2. CDR3 length: 19 residues. Germline CDR1 and CDR2: SGHNT and YYREEE (reference sequence). With V trimmed by 0 bases and J by 5 bases, 16 bases remained unmatched.

The rearrangement links TRBV25-1 to TRBJ2-3; 7 bases fit TRBD1. This CDR3 is 15 amino acids long. Germline CDR1 and CDR2: MGHDK and SYGVNS. The V and J ends lost 6 bases and 2 bases, in that order; junction bases with no gene match: 8. The CDR3 sequence: CASSHRDSHTDTQYF. The CDR3 bases are TGTGCCAGCAGCCACCGGGACAGCCACACAGATACGCAGTATTTT.

CDR3 DNA sequence: TGTGCCTACGGAAGGGGGCTGGGTGAGCAGTACGTC. As protein: CAYGRGLGEQYV. The chain couples TRBV30 to TRBJ2-7, with TRBD1 matching over 7 bases. Trimming cost V 7 bases and J 7 bases; bases outside gene matches: 10. The CDR3 runs 12 residues. CDR1 is GTSNPN, CDR2 SVGIG, per germline (reference sequence).

The chain is built from TRBV7-9 and TRBJ2-5; the D gene is possibly TRBD2 (6 bases). CDR1 is SEHNR and CDR2 is FQNEAQ in the germline V gene (reference sequence). The CDR3 totals 14 residues. V lost 5 bases and J lost 5, with 15 bases in between. The CDR3 DNA is TGTGCCAGCAGCCCCGGCGCGGGGCGGGAGACCCAGTACTTC. This codes for CASSPGAGRETQYF.

The V call is TRBV6-1, the J call TRBJ2-1; D may be TRBD1 or TRBD2 (5 bases each). V shed 2 bases and J shed 15 bases, with 20 bases lying between them. From germline, CDR1 is MNHNS and CDR2 SASEGT. The CDR3 covers 14 residues. The CDR3 loop reads CASSEMTAAGRWFF. CDR3 bases: TGTGCCAGCAGTGAAATGACAGCGGCCGGACGATGGTTCTTC.